This T cell receptor (beta chain) comes out of a study of blood T cell repertoires in COVID-19 (dated by TCRdb to about 2020). Study-wide context: Samples covering the acute and convalescent phases of COVID-19 were provided by collaborators in the United States, Italy and Spain. A de-identified subject ID, COVID-19 status, age in years and sex were almost always included in the sample metadata. Subjects who had been exposed to COVID-19, were actively infected with it, or had recovered from it provided the deeply sampled blood TCRbeta repertoires that made up the dataset. Samples came from the ongoing ImmuneRACE study (first 160 participants) plus 1,254 subjects from 6 global collaborators. The repertoires were released in a freely available public database intended as a resource for research on the immune response to SARS-CoV-2. Where HLA class I and class II types were available, the types were taken from metadata supplied by the sample provider, not from assay-based typing. The prospective study material was composed of cDNA or gDNA derived from T cells, B-cell-depleted T cells, or PBMCs. What the study reported, not specific to this receptor: The amount of clinical and demographic metadata varied by source and participant and was provided uncurated.

On this clone itself: Its antigen target is currently unknown. No base quality information exists; no much larger clone differs at one position.

From cysteine to phenylalanine, the CDR3 is 16 amino acids long. Left in the record is the CDR3 DNA by itself, 48 bases read in frame from the first base. CDR1 and CDR2 are drawn from the germline V gene (reference sequence): MNHNY, SVGAGI. Compared with germline, V lacks 4 bases and J lacks 1 base; bases without a gene match: 7. The immunoSEQ Assay, a bias-controlled multiplex PCR, was used to amplify TCRbeta CDR3 regions from genomic DNA. Regarding the original processing steps: The number of nucleated cells in each sample was estimated by amplification of reference gene primers within the assay. To quantify the absolute abundance of each unique TCRbeta CDR3 rearrangement, sequence reads were collapsed and filtered. For each sample, productive Simpson clonality was calculated as the square root of Simpson's diversity index over productive rearrangements. As stored in TCRdb, this immuneACCESS dataset retains in-frame rearrangements with V and J assigned. A fraction of the clones does not appear; measured against another copy, unresolved V genes explain less than half of the discrepancy, and the remainder lacks a known reason. That table is the source of V, J and clone size, and D and trimming were worked out from the DNA. Here the sample has 180,000 or so clones; approximately 80% occur a single time. The top ten constitute 8% to 13% of the sample.

At one collaborating source in Seattle, patients were enrolled during active infection and were followed longitudinally through the course of disease. Each collaborating institution followed its own protocols to collect whole blood in K2EDTA tubes. For TCRbeta analysis, collaborators shipped samples in one of three forms: frozen whole blood, isolated PBMCs, or DNA extracted from either of those sample types. The source material was peripheral blood. This clonotype originated in a woman in her 40s with COVID-19, enrolled during active disease. Rearrangement joined TRBV6-6 to TRBJ2-5; 9 of the junction bases match TRBD2. CDR3 protein: CASSSPRRGGQETQYF. The sequence in DNA is TGTGCCAGCAGTTCCCCCCGGCGGGGGGGCCAAGAGACCCAGTACTTC.